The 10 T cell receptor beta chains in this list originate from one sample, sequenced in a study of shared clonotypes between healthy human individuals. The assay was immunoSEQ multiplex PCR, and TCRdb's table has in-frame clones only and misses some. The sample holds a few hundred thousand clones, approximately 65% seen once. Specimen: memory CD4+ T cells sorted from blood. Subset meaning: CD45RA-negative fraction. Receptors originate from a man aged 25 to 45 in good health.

CDR3 coding DNA: TGTGCCAGCAGCTTACTGGCGGAGAGCTATGGCTACACCTTC. Amino acids: CASSLLAESYGYTF. This chain joins TRBV7-2 and TRBJ1-2; no reliable D call. The CDR3 is 14 residues long. Germline V gene lookup returns CDR1 SGHTA and CDR2 FQGNSA. V lost 2 bases and J lost 4, with 11 bases in between.

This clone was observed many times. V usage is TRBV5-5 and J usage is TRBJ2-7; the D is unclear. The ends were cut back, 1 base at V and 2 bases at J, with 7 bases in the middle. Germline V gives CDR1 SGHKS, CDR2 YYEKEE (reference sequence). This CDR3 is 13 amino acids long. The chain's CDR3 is CASSLRAAYEQYF. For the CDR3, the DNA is TGTGCCAGCAGCTTGAGGGCAGCCTACGAGCAGTACTTC.

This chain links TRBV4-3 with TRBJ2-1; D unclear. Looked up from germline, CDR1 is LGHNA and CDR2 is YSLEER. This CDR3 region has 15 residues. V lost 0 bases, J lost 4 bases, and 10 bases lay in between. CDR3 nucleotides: TGCGCCAGCAGCCAAGATTGGAACAGTTACAATGAGCAGTTCTTC. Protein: CASSQDWNSYNEQFF.

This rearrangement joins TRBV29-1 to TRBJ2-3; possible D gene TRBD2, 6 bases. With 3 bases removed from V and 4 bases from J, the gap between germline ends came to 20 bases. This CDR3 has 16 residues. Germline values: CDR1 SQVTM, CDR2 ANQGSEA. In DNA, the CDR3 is TGCAGCGTTGACACACTCCGGAGGGCCGGGGCAGATACGCAGTATTTT. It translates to CSVDTLRRAGADTQYF.

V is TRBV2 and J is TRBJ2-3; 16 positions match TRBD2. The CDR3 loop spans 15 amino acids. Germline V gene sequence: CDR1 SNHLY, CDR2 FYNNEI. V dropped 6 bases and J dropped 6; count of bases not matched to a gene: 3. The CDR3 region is CASRGLAGGLDTQYF. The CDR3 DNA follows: TGTGCCAGCAGGGGACTAGCGGGGGGGTTGGATACGCAGTATTTT. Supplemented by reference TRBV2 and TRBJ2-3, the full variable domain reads EPEVTQTPSHQVTQMGQEVILRCVPISNHLYFYWYRQILGQKVEFLVSFYNNEISEKSEIFDDQFSVERPDGSNFTLKIRSTKLEDSAMYFCASRGLAGGLDTQYFGPGTRLTVL.

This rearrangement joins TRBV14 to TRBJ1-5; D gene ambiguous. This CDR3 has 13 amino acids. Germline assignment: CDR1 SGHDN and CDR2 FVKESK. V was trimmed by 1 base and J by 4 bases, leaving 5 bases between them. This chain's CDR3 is CASSQGPNQPQHF. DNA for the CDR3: TGTGCCAGCAGCCAAGGACCGAATCAGCCCCAGCATTTT.

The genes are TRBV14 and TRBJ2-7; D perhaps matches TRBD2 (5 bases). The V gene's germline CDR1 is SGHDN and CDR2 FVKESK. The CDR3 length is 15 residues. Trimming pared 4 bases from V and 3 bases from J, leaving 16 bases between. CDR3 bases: TGTGCCAGCAGCCCCATACGGGGATCTGGCTACGAGCAGTACTTC. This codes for CASSPIRGSGYEQYF.

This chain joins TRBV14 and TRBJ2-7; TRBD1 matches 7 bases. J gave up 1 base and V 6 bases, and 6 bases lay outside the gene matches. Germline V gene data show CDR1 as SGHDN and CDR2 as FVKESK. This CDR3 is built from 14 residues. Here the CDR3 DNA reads TGTGCCAGCAGGCGCGGACAGGAATCCTACGAGCAGTACTTC. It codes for CASRRGQESYEQYF. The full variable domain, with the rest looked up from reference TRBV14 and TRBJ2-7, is EAGVTQFPSHSVIEKGQTVTLRCDPISGHDNLYWYRRVMGKEIKFLLHFVKESKQDESGMPNNRFLAERTGGTYSTLKVQPAELEDSGVYFCASRRGQESYEQYFGPGTRLTVT.

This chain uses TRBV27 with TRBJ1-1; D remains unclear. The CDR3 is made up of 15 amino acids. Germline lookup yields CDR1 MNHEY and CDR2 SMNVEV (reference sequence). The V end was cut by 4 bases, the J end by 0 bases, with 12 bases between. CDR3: CASSSRGSVNTEAFF. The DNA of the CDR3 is TGTGCCAGCAGTTCTAGAGGGTCGGTGAACACTGAAGCTTTCTTT.

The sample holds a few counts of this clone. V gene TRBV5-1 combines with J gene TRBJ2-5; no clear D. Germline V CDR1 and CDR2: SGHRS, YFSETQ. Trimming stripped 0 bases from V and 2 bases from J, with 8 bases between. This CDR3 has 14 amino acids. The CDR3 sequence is CASSLAQVQETQYF. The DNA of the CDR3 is TGCGCCAGCAGCTTGGCCCAAGTTCAAGAGACCCAGTACTTC. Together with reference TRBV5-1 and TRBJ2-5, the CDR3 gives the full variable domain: KAGVTQTPRYLIKTRGQQVTLSCSPISGHRSVSWYQQTPGQGLQFLFEYFSETQRNKGNFPGRFSGRQFSNSRSEMNVSTLELGDSALYLCASSLAQVQETQYFGPGTRLLVL.